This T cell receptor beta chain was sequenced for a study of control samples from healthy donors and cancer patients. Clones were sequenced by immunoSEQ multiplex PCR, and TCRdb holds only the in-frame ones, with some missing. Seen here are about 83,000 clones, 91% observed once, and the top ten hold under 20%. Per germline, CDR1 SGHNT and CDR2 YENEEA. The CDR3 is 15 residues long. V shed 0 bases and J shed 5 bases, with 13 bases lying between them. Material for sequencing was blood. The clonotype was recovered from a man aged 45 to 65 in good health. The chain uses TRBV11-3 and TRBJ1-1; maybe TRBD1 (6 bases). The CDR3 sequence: CASSLDGDTGTEAFF. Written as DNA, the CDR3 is TGTGCCAGCAGCTTAGATGGGGACACAGGGACTGAAGCTTTCTTT.